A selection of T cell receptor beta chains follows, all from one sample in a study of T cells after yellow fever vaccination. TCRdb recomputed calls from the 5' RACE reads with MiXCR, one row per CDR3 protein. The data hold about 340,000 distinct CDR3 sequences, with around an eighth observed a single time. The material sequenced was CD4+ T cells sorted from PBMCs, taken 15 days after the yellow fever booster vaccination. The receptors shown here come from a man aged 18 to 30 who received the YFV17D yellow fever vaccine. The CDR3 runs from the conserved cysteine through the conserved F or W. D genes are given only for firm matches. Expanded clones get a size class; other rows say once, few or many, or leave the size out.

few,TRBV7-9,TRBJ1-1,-,TGTGCCAGCAGGTCCGGGGGGCCTGAAGCTTTCTTT,CASRSGGPEAFF
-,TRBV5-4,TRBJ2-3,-,TGTGCCGGCAAAAGGGGTGGGAGCACAGATACGCAGTATTTT,CAGKRGGSTDTQYF
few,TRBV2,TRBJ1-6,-,TGTGCCAGCAGTCAAAGTTCCTCACCCCTCCACTTT,CASSQSSSPLHF
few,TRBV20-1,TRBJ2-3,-,TGCAGTGCTAGAACATCTCTTGGAGATACGCAGTATTTT,CSARTSLGDTQYF
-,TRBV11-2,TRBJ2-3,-,TGTGCCAGCAGTATAAGGGGACCTTCAATTGATACGCAGTATTTT,CASSIRGPSIDTQYF
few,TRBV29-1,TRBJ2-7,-,TGCAGCGTCTCGACAGGAGCCTCCTACGAGCAGTACTTC,CSVSTGASYEQYF
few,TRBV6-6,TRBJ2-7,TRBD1,TGTGCCAGCAGATTCGGACAGGGGAGCTCCTACGAGCAGTACTTC,CASRFGQGSSYEQYF
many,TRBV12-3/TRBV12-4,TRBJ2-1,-,TGTGCCAGCAGTTATAGGGGAAGGCATGAGCAGTTCTTC,CASSYRGRHEQFF
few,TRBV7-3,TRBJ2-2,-,TGTGCCAGCAGTAGGGTCCTGAACACCGGGGAGCTGTTTTTT,CASSRVLNTGELFF
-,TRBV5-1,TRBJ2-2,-,TGCGCCAGCAGCCTCGATCGGGTGAGCACCGGGGAGCTGTTTTTT,CASSLDRVSTGELFF
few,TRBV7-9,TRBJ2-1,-,TGTGCCAGCAGCTTCCTTCCTAATGAGCAGTTCTTC,CASSFLPNEQFF
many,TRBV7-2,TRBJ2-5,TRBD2,TGTGCCAGCAGCTTAAGGCCAGCGGGGGGAGGCGAGACCCAGTACTTC,CASSLRPAGGGETQYF
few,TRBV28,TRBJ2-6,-,TGTGCCAGCAGTTTGACAGGCACTTCTGGGGCCAACGTCCTGACTTTC,CASSLTGTSGANVLTF
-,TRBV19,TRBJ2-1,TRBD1,TGTGCCAGTAGTTGGACAGGCCGCCATGAGCAGTTCTTC,CASSWTGRHEQFF
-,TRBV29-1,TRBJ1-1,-,TGCAGCGTCTCGGGACCGTCCGCTGAAGCTTTCTTT,CSVSGPSAEAFF
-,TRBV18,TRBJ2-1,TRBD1,TGTGCCAGCTCACCACTGAACAGGGGTGAGCAGTTCTTC,CASSPLNRGEQFF
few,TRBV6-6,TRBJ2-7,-,TGTGCCAGCACCAATCAAGCGGTAAACGAGCAGTACTTC,CASTNQAVNEQYF
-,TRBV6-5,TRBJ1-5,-,TGTGCCAGCAGTCAGAGGAGAGATCAGCCCCAGCATTTT,CASSQRRDQPQHF
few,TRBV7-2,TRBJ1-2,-,TGTGCCAGCAGCTTAGTGGGTGGGACGGCCCTGGGCTACACCTTC,CASSLVGGTALGYTF
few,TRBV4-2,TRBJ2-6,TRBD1,TGTGCCAGCAGCCAAGAATCCGGGACAGGGTCGTCTGGGGCCAACGTCCTGACTTTC,CASSQESGTGSSGANVLTF
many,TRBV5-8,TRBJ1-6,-,TGTGCCAGCAGCTTGGAGCCGAATTCACCCCTCCACTTT,CASSLEPNSPLHF
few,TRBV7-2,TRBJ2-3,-,TGTGCCAGCAGGAACCGGGACCCGAAGACAGATACGCAGTATTTT,CASRNRDPKTDTQYF
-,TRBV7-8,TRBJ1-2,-,TGTGCCAGCAGCTTAGGGGTAGCAGCTAACTATGGCTACACCTTC,CASSLGVAANYGYTF
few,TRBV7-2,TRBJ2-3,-,TGTGCCAGCAGCTTAAGTGCGGCGTCTAGCACAGATACGCAGTATTTT,CASSLSAASSTDTQYF
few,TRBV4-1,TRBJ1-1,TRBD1,TGCGCCAGCAGCCAACAAAAAGTCTTTCAGGGGGGACAGGGAAACACTGAAGCTTTCTTT,CASSQQKVFQGGQGNTEAFF
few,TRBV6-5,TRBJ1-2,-,TGTGCCAGCAAACAGGGCTCCCTTGGCTACACCTTC,CASKQGSLGYTF
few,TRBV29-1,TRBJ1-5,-,TGCAGCGTTGGGGGGGCAGAAAATCAGCCCCAGCATTTT,CSVGGAENQPQHF
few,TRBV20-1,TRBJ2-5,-,TGCAGTGCTAGAGCCACCCCGTGGGAGACCCAGTACTTC,CSARATPWETQYF
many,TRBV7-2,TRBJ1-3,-,TGTGCCAGCAGCCGTAGACTGTCCTCTGGAAACACCATATATTTT,CASSRRLSSGNTIYF
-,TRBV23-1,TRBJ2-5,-,TGCGCCAGCTATCAAGGGTCTCAGTACCAAGAGACCCAGTACTTC,CASYQGSQYQETQYF
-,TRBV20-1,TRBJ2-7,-,TGCAGTGCCCATCGGGACACAGCCTACGAGCAGTACTTC,CSAHRDTAYEQYF
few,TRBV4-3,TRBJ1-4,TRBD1,TGCGCCAGCAGCCGGGGGGACAGTGACGAAAAACTGTTTTTT,CASSRGDSDEKLFF
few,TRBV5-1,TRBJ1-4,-,TGCGCCAGCAGCTCCATCCCTACAACTAATGAAAAACTGTTTTTT,CASSSIPTTNEKLFF
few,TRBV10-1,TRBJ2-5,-,TGCGCCAGCAGTGACGCCCGGGGCCCTCAAGAGACCCAGTACTTC,CASSDARGPQETQYF
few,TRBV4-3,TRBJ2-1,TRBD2,TGCGCCAGCAGCCAAGATATAAGCGGGGGTCTCAATGAGCAGTTCTTC,CASSQDISGGLNEQFF
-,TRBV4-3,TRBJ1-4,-,TGCGCCAGCAGCCTCAGAGTTGGGGGGGTAGGTGAAAAACTGTTTTTT,CASSLRVGGVGEKLFF
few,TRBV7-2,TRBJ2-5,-,TGTGCCAGCAGCCCCAGGTGGGGGTACCAAGAGACCCAGTACTTC,CASSPRWGYQETQYF
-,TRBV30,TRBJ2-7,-,TGTGCCTGGAGTGGGACCGTTAAGTACTTC,CAWSGTVKYF
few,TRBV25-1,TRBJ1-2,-,TGTGCCAGCAGTGCTCCTAACTATGGCTACACCTTC,CASSAPNYGYTF
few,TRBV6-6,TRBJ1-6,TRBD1,TGTGCCAGCAGTTACTCCGCCGGTGGACAGGGAGGGTCGACCCTCCACTTT,CASSYSAGGQGGSTLHF